The 13 T cell receptor beta chains listed next were all sequenced from one sample in a study of CD8+ T cells in alopecia areata. Sample treatment: oral pan-JAK inhibitor, 5-10 mg twice daily. TCR sequencing used cDNA made by reverse transcription of extracted RNA. Here immunoSEQ multiplex PCR was the method, and the copy in TCRdb shows in-frame clones only, minus some. This table has approximately 210,000 clones, roughly 70% appearing once. The specimen comprised CD4+ T cells sorted from blood, sampled around week 50, from a patient treated with tofacitinib. These receptors all come from a human donor with alopecia areata.

This clone was found once. The J gene is TRBJ2-7, the V gene TRBV19, with TRBD1 matching over 7 bases. CDR3 length: 15 amino acids. V gave up 5 bases and J gave up 2 bases; unmatched junction bases: 9. Per germline, CDR1 LNHDA and CDR2 SQIVND (reference sequence). Here the CDR3 reads CASSLPDRFAYEQYF. CDR3 in DNA: TGTGCCAGTAGTCTCCCGGACAGGTTTGCCTACGAGCAGTACTTC.

The J gene is TRBJ2-7, the V gene TRBV29-1, with 10 bases that match TRBD2. The CDR3 contains 14 residues. Germline V lookup: CDR1 SQVTM, CDR2 ANQGSEA. V shed 4 bases and J 4 bases; nucleotides not matched to a gene: 7. CDR3 nucleotide sequence: TGCAGCGTTGTAAAACTAGCGGGGTCATACGAGCAGTACTTC. Translation: CSVVKLAGSYEQYF.

The genes are TRBV6-5 and TRBJ1-2; 7 nucleotides align to TRBD1. The V gene end was trimmed by 0 bases and the J gene end by 7 bases; junction bases not matched to a gene: 5. From germline, CDR1 is MNHEY and CDR2 SVGAGI. This CDR3 has 14 amino acids. Here the CDR3 reads CASSYSSGGRGYTF. In DNA, the CDR3 is TGTGCCAGCAGTTACTCGTCAGGGGGACGTGGCTACACCTTC.

The CDR3 is CAWSVQSGGVDTQYF. In DNA, the CDR3 is TGTGCCTGGAGTGTACAAAGCGGGGGGGTAGATACGCAGTATTTT. The V gene is TRBV30, the J gene TRBJ2-3, with 10 bases that match TRBD2. V dropped 0 bases and J dropped 5; count of bases not matched to a gene: 5. The CDR3 spans 15 residues. The germline V gene has CDR1 GTSNPN and CDR2 SVGIG (reference sequence).

This CDR3 reads CASSLMTDSNYGYTF. The CDR3 bases are TGCGCCAGCAGCCTCATGACGGACAGTAACTATGGCTACACCTTC. The rearrangement joins TRBV5-1 to TRBJ1-2; weak D call: TRBD1 (6 bases). Per the germline V gene, CDR1 is SGHRS and CDR2 is YFSETQ. Trimming stripped 4 bases from V and 1 base from J, with 14 bases between. This CDR3 is built from 15 residues. The complete variable domain, with remaining parts taken from reference TRBV5-1 and TRBJ1-2, reads KAGVTQTPRYLIKTRGQQVTLSCSPISGHRSVSWYQQTPGQGLQFLFEYFSETQRNKGNFPGRFSGRQFSNSRSEMNVSTLELGDSALYLCASSLMTDSNYGYTFGSGTRLTVV.

V is TRBV5-1 and J is TRBJ2-3; D unclear. Between the trimmed V and J ends, which lost 1 base and 4 bases, there was a span of 7 bases. The CDR3 contains 13 residues. Looked up from germline, CDR1 is SGHRS and CDR2 is YFSETQ. This CDR3 is CASSLNTPDTQYF. CDR3 nucleotide sequence: TGCGCCAGCAGCTTGAATACCCCAGATACGCAGTATTTT.

In its sample, this clone was seen a few times. V is TRBV7-9 and J is TRBJ1-2; perhaps TRBD1 as D (5 bases). CDR1 SEHNR and CDR2 FQNEAQ come from the germline V gene (reference sequence). Between the trimmed V and J ends, which lost 5 bases and 6 bases, there was a span of 19 bases. CDR3 size: 15 residues. The CDR3, as DNA: TGTGCCAGCAGCCGACAGCAAACACCAGTCAATGGCTACACCTTC. It is translated as CASSRQQTPVNGYTF.

CDR3 loop: CAWSRAPSSYEQYF. The CDR3 DNA is TGTGCCTGGAGCCGTGCCCCATCCTCCTACGAGCAGTACTTC. This rearrangement joins TRBV30 to TRBJ2-7; the D is unclear. The V gene's germline CDR1 is GTSNPN and CDR2 SVGIG (reference sequence). The CDR3 covers 14 residues. V lost 3 bases and J lost 0, with 12 bases in between. Supplemented by reference TRBV30 and TRBJ2-7, the full variable domain reads SQTIHQWPATLVQPVGSPLSLECTVEGTSNPNLYWYRQAAGRGLQLLFYSVGIGQISSEVPQNLSASRPQDRQFILSSKKLLLSDSGFYLCAWSRAPSSYEQYFGPGTRLTVT.

This sequence joins TRBV7-2 and TRBJ2-7; D possibly uses TRBD1 or TRBD2 (6 bases each). V lost 5 bases and J 1 base, leaving 15 bases between the germline ends. The V gene's germline CDR1 is SGHTA and CDR2 FQGNSA. The CDR3 has 15 amino acids. The CDR3 loop is CASSLSGALSYEQYF. Here the CDR3 DNA reads TGTGCCAGCAGCCTCTCGGGGGCCCTTTCCTACGAGCAGTACTTC. Full variable domain (rest looked up from reference TRBV7-2 and TRBJ2-7): GAGVSQSPSNKVTEKGKDVELRCDPISGHTALYWYRQSLGQGLEFLIYFQGNSAPDKSGLPSDRFSAERTGGSVSTLTIQRTQQEDSAVYLCASSLSGALSYEQYFGPGTRLTVT.

In its sample, this clone was seen a few times. V usage is TRBV30 and J usage is TRBJ2-7, with unresolved D. The CDR3 is made up of 12 amino acids. Per germline, CDR1 GTSNPN and CDR2 SVGIG (reference sequence). V lost 0 bases and J 7 bases, leaving 10 bases between the germline ends. The chain's CDR3 is CAWSVQTEEQYF. The DNA of the CDR3 is TGTGCCTGGAGTGTACAGACGGAGGAGCAGTACTTC.

The CDR3: CATSRELLASGLDEQYF. The CDR3 bases are TGTGCCACCAGCAGAGAGTTATTGGCTAGCGGATTGGACGAGCAGTACTTC. The V call is TRBV15, the J call TRBJ2-7; 7 bases agree with TRBD2. The J segment lost 5 bases and the V segment lost 0 bases, leaving 13 bases of the junction unmatched. This CDR3 contains 17 residues. Per germline, CDR1 LNHNV and CDR2 YYDKDF (reference sequence).

This clone was observed a handful of times. This chain uses TRBV30 with TRBJ2-1; TRBD2 aligns across 9 bases. The CDR3 covers 15 residues. CDR1 is GTSNPN and CDR2 is SVGIG in the germline V gene (reference sequence). The trim removed 3 bases at V and 5 bases at J, leaving 8 bases unmatched. The CDR3 is CAWRRASGVNNEQFF. CDR3 sequence (DNA): TGTGCCTGGAGGAGGGCTAGCGGGGTCAACAATGAGCAGTTCTTC.

This clone was counted between two and nine times. The J gene is TRBJ1-5, the V gene TRBV2; no clear D. This CDR3 region has 14 residues. The germline CDR1 and CDR2 sequences are SNHLY and FYNNEI. Between the trimmed V and J ends, which lost 7 bases and 5 bases, there was a span of 15 bases. The CDR3 DNA sequence: TGTGCCAGCAACGAGGCGGCAGAGGATCAGCCCCAGCATTTT. Protein: CASNEAAEDQPQHF.